This TCR beta chain was profiled in a study of shared clonotypes between healthy human individuals. The study drew its donors from healthy HIV-negative adults without recent acute infections or vaccinations. CD4+ cells underwent separation, giving CD45RA+ naive and CD45RA-negative memory subsets. Germline-derived CDR1 and CDR2 are SNHLY and FYNNEI. Trimming pared 3 bases from V and 8 bases from J, leaving 13 bases between. The CDR3 consists of 13 residues. The run depth of the assay was deep. Clones were sequenced by immunoSEQ multiplex PCR, and TCRdb holds only the in-frame ones, with some missing. The sample contains over 2 million clones, around 92% of which appear only once. Overall study findings and caveats: Generation probabilities were higher for clonotypes shared across all four sorted-subset donors than for unshared ones.

Turning to this clone: Its target is unknown.

The source is a man younger than 35 in good health. Some clones in this sample may be carry-over from other donors' samples. Sequencing was performed on naive CD4+ T cells from PBMCs. Subset denoted: CD45RA+ positively selected. The chain carries TRBV2 and TRBJ1-2; D is undetermined. In DNA form, the CDR3 reads TGTGCCAGCAGTGATAGATGGAGATGGGGCTACACCTTC. Translating gives CASSDRWRWGYTF.